This TCR beta chain originates from a study of blood T cell repertoires in COVID-19. In the original workflow: The authors estimated nucleated cell counts from reference gene primer amplification. Profiling relied on immunoSEQ multiplex PCR, and the TCRdb table lists in-frame clones only, not all of them. V, J and clone size are those of that table, while D and trimming were read from the DNA. The profile shows more than 40,000 clones, approximately 90% of them singletons. The ends lost 7 bases at V and 4 bases at J; junction bases unmatched: 12. This CDR3 region has 15 residues. Germline CDR1 is SGHRS and CDR2 is YFSETQ.

Material for sequencing was PBMCs or T cells enriched from blood (not recorded which). The V gene is TRBV5-1, the J gene TRBJ2-5; 8 nucleotides agree with TRBD1. The source is a woman aged 50 to 60 who had recovered from COVID-19. CDR3 residues: CASGLGQGSGETQYF. CDR3 nucleotides: TGCGCCAGCGGATTAGGACAGGGCTCGGGAGAGACCCAGTACTTC.